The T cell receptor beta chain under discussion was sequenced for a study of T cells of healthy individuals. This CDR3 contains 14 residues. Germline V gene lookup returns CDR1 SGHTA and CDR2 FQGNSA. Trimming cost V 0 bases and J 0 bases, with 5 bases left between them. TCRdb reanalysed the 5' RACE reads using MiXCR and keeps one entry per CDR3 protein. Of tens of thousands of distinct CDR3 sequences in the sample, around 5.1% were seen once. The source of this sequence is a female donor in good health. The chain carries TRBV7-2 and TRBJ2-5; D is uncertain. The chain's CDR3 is CASSLAGDQETQYF. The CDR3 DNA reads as TGTGCCAGCAGCTTAGCGGGCGACCAAGAGACCCAGTACTTC. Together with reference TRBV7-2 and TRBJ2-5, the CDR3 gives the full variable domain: GAGVSQSPSNKVTEKGKDVELRCDPISGHTALYWYRQSLGQGLEFLIYFQGNSAPDKSGLPSDRFSAERTGGSVSTLTIQRTQQEDSAVYLCASSLAGDQETQYFGPGTRLLVL.